The source of this T cell receptor (beta chain) is a study of regulatory T cells in long-lasting Graves disease (dated by TCRdb to the early 2020s). With regard to the full study: Newly diagnosed Graves' disease patients had taken antithyroid drugs for less than 3 months. Patients with persistent Graves' disease were compared with patients with newly diagnosed Graves' disease using TCR sequencing and RNA sequencing of peripheral blood. The study took place in China and was registered as a clinical trial. A total of around 35 samples underwent TCR sequencing, from about 13 patients with persistent Graves' disease and about 20 patients with newly diagnosed Graves' disease. Broad study findings and their caveats: Only peripheral blood was studied, because thyroid tissue, the primary lesion, was inaccessible. Patients with persistent disease shared more public clonotypes (around 2,500) than newly diagnosed patients did (966). The small sample size was acknowledged by the authors as a limitation that may reduce accuracy. Compared with newly diagnosed patients, persistent Graves' disease patients had lower TCR Shannon entropy and fewer highly expanded clones, which suggests clonal expansion. Sequencing and analysis were limited to the TCR beta chain. TRBV28, TRBJ1-2 and TRBJ2-5 were preferentially used in persistent disease, while TRBV20-1 and TRBJ2-1 were favored in newly diagnosed disease.

Library creation used multiplex PCR. The reads were generated on an Illumina HiSeq 4000. CDR3 regions were amplified by Arm-PCR with iRepertoire HTBI primers to construct TCR beta libraries. Gel purification was performed on PCR products prior to sequencing. The authors' pipeline ran thus. A total of fewer than 80 TRBV and 14 TRBJ segments were identified across samples and were used for gene usage analysis of CDR3 amino acid clonotypes. Filtered high-quality paired reads were merged into contigs using COPE and FqMerger. Contigs were aligned with BLAST to IMGT TRBV, TRBD and TRBJ reference genes, and CDR3 was defined per IMGT. Highly expanded clones were defined as clonotypes with a frequency above 0.1%. Shannon entropy was used to measure repertoire diversity, and the Gini coefficient was used to measure V-J evenness. Public clonotypes were defined as clonotypes shared by more than one individual. TCRdb reprocessing: public reads trimmed at Q25 with fastp, clones called with MiXCR, in-frame beta chains kept. Every entry covers one CDR3 protein and lists the most common genes and DNA from its rows. The V and J calls were determined by TCRdb, not by the authors. This sample comprises about 470,000 distinct CDR3 sequences, 14% to 15% of them detected only once. The ten largest make up 16% of the sample.

This clonotype was counted a single time. This clone's antigen is unknown. No per-base quality is available; no much larger clone lies one base away. One read alone is a weak basis. The sample's time point label is to be understood as: newly diagnosed GD, antithyroid drugs for less than 3 months. For both TCR sequencing and RNA sequencing, RNA was extracted from PBMCs in TRIzol. The diagnosis of Graves' disease followed American Thyroid Association guidelines. The patients came from an endocrinology department in Xi'an, China. Each patient gave about 9.1 milliliters of peripheral blood, collected in an EDTA anticoagulant tube. Ficoll Paque Plus density gradient separation was used to isolate PBMCs, and no further T cell sorting was done. An Agilent 2100 Bioanalyzer and agarose gel were used to assess RNA quality, and a NanoDrop 2000 was used to measure RNA concentration. Trimming at the junction amounts to 5 bases on V and 2 bases on J, and the germline ends lie 10 bases apart. The CDR3 measures 14 amino acids from cysteine to phenylalanine. The entry retains the CDR3 DNA only, 42 bases that are in frame from base 1. CDR1 and CDR2 are read off the germline V gene as SGHAT and FQNNGV.

These same data were also listed under a study on T cells in Graves' hyperthyroidism and ophthalmopathy. As that second study puts it: Stable Graves' hyperthyroidism was defined as no progression to ophthalmopathy during 18 months of follow-up. Hyperthyroidism patients were newly diagnosed, had a disease duration of under 2 months, and were aged 18 to 65 years. The study excluded patients with uncontrolled infections, other autoimmune diseases, pregnancy or lactation. Diagnoses were established on the basis of clinical symptoms, serum thyroxine and TRAb, thyroid ultrasound, and orbital computed tomography. The first round of RT-PCR for the TCR CDR3 was performed with the HTBI primer set and the Qiagen OneStep RT-PCR kit. Most expanded thyroid clonotypes (frequency above 0.001) were also detected in blood, suggesting blood repertoires may reflect thyroid immune responses. A model built on a 13 V-J signature distinguished ophthalmopathy from stable hyperthyroidism, reaching 85% to 90% sensitivity and 81.08% specificity in cross-validation and 80%/75% in testing. In validation, the model predicted progression to ophthalmopathy with around 71% sensitivity and about 73% specificity, a median of about 6 months before onset. To identify TCR V-J signatures that set the groups apart, the researchers used a discovery cohort of roughly 100 patients, made up of 43 with Graves' ophthalmopathy and around 58 with stable Graves' hyperthyroidism. Whether ophthalmopathy could be predicted prospectively was tested in an independent validation cohort made up of under 20 hyperthyroidism patients plus 17 patients who later progressed to ophthalmopathy. For training and testing, the 80 to 100 patients in the discovery cohort were randomly divided in a 7:3 ratio. The study also compared thyroid tissue and blood T-cell repertoires from five or six Graves' hyperthyroidism patients. After sampling, hyperthyroidism patients received methimazole starting at 30 mg daily, and ophthalmopathy patients received high-dose intravenous methylprednisolone. The libraries were constructed in a second round of multiplex PCR and then size-selected and purified. Sequencing of the libraries was done on an Illumina HiSeq2000 using paired-end 100 bp reads. SOAPnuke was used to process the raw data, with reads discarded if the reads contained adapters or uncalled bases, had a mean Phred below 15, or lacked an exact constant-primer or identifier match. High-quality paired reads were merged using COPE v1.2.5, and each unique nucleotide sequence was defined as a clonotype. MiTCR v1.1 was used to align clonotypes to the IMGT TRBV, TRBD and TRBJ reference segments. The analysis included only V-J combinations with a frequency above 0.0001, which together covered over 98% of the repertoires. A TCS score was defined as the ratio between F50 (clonal expansion) and ExV (chaos), using BLOSUM62-based TCRdist between CDR3 peptides within each V-J. Welch's t-statistics and random forest reduced several hundred V-J features to 13, which were used in a naive Bayes classifier (R e1071). No statistical method was used to fix the sample size in advance, and group allocation was not hidden from the investigators. The paper reports TCR Vbeta CDR3 sequencing of over 120 peripheral blood samples: around 45 ophthalmopathy, about 75 hyperthyroidism and around 17 progressor patients.

Sequencing used peripheral blood mononuclear cells (PBMCs), obtained at new diagnosis, from a patient treated with antithyroid drugs. Recombination joined TRBV11-2 with TRBJ1-3; no D gene can be assigned with confidence. The TCR sequence derives from a woman aged 25-40 years with Graves disease. Donor details come from another sample of the same person, matched by shared clones. The nucleotide sequence reads as follows: TGTGCCAGCAGCCCGGACCCAGCTGGAAACACCATATATTTT. It is translated as CASSPDPAGNTIYF.